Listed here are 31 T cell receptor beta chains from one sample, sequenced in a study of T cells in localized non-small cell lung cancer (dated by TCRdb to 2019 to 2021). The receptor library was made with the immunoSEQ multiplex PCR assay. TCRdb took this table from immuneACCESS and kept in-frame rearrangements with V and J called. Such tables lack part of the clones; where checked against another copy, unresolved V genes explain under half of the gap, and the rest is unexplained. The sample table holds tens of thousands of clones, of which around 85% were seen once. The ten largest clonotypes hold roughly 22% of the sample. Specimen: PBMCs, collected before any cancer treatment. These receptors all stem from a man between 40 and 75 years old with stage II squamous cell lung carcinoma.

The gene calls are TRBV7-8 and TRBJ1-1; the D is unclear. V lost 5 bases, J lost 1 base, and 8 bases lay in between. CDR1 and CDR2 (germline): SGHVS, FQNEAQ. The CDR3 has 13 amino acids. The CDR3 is CASSSSGNTEAFF. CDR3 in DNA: TGTGCCAGCAGCAGCTCGGGGAACACTGAAGCTTTCTTT.

The CDR3 loop reads CASSPIAGTDTQYF. The CDR3, as DNA: TGTGCCAGCAGCCCCATTGCGGGGACAGATACGCAGTATTTT. The J gene is TRBJ2-3, the V gene TRBV11-3; D possibly corresponds to TRBD2 (6 bases). Germline V gives CDR1 SGHNT, CDR2 YENEEA. The length of the CDR3 is 14 residues. V dropped 5 bases and J dropped 3 bases, with 12 bases sitting between them.

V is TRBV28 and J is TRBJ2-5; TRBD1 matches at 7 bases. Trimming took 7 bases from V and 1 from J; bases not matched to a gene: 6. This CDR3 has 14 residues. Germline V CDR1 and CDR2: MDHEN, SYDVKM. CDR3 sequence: CASIEGAAQETQYF. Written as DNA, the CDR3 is TGTGCCAGCATCGAGGGGGCGGCCCAAGAGACCCAGTACTTC.

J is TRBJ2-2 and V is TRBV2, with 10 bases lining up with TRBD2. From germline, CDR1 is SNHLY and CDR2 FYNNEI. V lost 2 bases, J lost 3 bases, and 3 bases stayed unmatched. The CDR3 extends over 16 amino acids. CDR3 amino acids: CASSETSGTDTGELFF. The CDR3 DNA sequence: TGTGCCAGCAGTGAAACTAGCGGGACGGACACCGGGGAGCTGTTTTTT.

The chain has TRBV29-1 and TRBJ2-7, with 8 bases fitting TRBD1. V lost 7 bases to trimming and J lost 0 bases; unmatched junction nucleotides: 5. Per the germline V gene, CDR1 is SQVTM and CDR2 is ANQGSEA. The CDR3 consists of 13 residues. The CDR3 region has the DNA TGCAGCGCCGGACAGGGTCCCTCCTACGAGCAGTACTTC. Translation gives CSAGQGPSYEQYF.

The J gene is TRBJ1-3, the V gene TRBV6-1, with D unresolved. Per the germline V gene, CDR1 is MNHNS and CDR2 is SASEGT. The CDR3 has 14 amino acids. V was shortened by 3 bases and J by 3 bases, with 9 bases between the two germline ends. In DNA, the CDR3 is TGTGCCAGCAGTGAGATGGTGCGTGGAAACACCATATATTTT. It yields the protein CASSEMVRGNTIYF.

The CDR3 protein is CASSVFGDDNEKLFF. The CDR3, as DNA: TGTGCCAGCAGCGTCTTCGGGGATGACAATGAAAAACTGTTTTTT. This chain joins TRBV9 and TRBJ1-4; D is undetermined. This CDR3 comprises 15 residues. CDR1 SGDLS and CDR2 YYNGEE come from the germline V gene. V gave up 2 bases and J gave up 5 bases, with 13 bases separating them.

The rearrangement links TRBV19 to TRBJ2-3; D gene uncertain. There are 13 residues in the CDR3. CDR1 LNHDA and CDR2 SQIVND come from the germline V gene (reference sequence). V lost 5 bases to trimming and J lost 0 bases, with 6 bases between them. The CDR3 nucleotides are TGTGCCAGTAGTGTTATGAGCACAGATACGCAGTATTTT. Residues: CASSVMSTDTQYF.

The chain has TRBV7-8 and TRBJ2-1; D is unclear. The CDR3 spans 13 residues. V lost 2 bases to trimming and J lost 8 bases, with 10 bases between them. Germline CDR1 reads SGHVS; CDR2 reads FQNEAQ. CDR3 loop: CASSLLGGDEQFF. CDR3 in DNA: TGTGCCAGCAGCTTACTAGGCGGCGATGAGCAGTTCTTC.

CDR3 sequence reads: CASRVGQGDEQFF. DNA of the CDR3: TGTGCCAGCAGGGTAGGACAGGGTGATGAGCAGTTCTTC. The rearrangement links TRBV28 to TRBJ2-1; 8 nucleotides line up with TRBD1. The CDR3 extends over 13 amino acids. The germline gives CDR1 MDHEN, CDR2 SYDVKM. Germline trimming cut 6 bases from V and 8 bases from J; bases unmatched to any gene: 6.

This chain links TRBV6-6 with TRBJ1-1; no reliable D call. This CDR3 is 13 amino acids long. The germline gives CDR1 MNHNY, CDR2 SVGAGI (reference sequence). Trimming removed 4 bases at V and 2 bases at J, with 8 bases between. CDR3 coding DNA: TGTGCCAGCAGTTCCCGGGAAAACACTGAAGCTTTCTTT. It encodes CASSSRENTEAFF.

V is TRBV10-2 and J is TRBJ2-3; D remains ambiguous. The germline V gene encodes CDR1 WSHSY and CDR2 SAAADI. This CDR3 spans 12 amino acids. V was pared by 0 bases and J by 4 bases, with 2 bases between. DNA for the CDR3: TGCGCCAGCAGTGAGTCCTCAGATACGCAGTATTTT. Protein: CASSESSDTQYF.

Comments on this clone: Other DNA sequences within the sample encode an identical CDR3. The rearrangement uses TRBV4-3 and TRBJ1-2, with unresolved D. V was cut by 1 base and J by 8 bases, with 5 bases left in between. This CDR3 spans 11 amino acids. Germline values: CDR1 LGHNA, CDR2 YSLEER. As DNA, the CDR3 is TGCGCCAGCAGCCAAGCGGGAGGCTACACCTTC. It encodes CASSQAGGYTF.

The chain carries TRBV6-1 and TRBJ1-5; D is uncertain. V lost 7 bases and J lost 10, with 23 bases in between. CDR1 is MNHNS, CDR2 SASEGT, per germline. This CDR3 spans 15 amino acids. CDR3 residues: CASTGSPQRRDPQHF. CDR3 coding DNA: TGTGCCAGCACTGGATCCCCCCAACGCCGAGATCCCCAGCATTTT.

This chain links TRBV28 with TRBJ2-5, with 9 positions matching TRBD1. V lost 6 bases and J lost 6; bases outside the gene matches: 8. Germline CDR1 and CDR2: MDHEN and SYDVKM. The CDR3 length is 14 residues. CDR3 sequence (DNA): TGTGCCAGCAGCAAGGGACAGGGCGGAAAGACCCAGTACTTC. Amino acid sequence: CASSKGQGGKTQYF.

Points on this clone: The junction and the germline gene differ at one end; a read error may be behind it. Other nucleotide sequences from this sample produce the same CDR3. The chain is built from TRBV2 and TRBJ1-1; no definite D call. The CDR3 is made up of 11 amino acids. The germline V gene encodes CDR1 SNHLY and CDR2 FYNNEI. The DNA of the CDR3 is TGCGCCAGCGGAGAGAACACTGAAGCTTTCTTT. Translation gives CASGENTEAFF.

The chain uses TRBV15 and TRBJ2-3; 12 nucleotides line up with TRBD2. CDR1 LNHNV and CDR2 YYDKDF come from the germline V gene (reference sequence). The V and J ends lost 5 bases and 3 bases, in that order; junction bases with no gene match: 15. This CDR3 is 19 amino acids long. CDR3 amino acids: CATSSRTSGKGVRTDTQYF. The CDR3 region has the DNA TGTGCCACCAGCTCTAGGACTAGCGGGAAAGGGGTACGAACAGATACGCAGTATTTT.

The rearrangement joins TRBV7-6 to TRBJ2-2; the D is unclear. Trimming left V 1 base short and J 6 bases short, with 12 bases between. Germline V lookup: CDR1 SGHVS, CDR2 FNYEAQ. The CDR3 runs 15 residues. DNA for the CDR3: TGTGCCAGCAGCTTAGGAGGCCAGTGGGCCGGGGAGCTGTTTTTT. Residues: CASSLGGQWAGELFF.

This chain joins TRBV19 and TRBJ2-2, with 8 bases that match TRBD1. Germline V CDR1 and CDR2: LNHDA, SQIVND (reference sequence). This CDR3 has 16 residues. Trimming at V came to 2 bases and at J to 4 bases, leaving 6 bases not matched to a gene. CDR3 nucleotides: TGTGCCAGTAGTATAAGGGGAGACAGGGGCACCGGGGAGCTGTTTTTT. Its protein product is CASSIRGDRGTGELFF.

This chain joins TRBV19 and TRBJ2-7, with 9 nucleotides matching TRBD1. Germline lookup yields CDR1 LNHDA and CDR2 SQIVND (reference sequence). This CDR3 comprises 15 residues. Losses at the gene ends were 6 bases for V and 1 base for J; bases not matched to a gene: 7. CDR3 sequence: CASSPGTGPSYEQYF. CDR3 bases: TGTGCCAGTAGCCCAGGGACAGGGCCTTCCTACGAGCAGTACTTC.

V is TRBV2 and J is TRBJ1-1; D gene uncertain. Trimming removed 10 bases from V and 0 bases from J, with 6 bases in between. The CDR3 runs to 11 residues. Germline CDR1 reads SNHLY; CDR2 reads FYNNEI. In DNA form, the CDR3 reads TGTGCCATGCAGGTGAACACTGAAGCTTTCTTT. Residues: CAMQVNTEAFF.

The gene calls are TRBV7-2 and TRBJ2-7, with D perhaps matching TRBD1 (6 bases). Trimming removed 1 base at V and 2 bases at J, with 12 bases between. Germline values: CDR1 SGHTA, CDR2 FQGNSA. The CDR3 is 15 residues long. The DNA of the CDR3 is TGTGCCAGCAGCTTAGGTCCAGGGGTTACCTACGAGCAGTACTTC. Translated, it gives CASSLGPGVTYEQYF.

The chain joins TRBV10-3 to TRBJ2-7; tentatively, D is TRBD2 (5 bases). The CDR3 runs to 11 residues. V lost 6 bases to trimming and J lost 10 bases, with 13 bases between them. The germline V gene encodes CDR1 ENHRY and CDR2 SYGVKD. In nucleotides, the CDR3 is TGTGCCATCAGGGGAAGTAGCGAACAGTACTTC. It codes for CAIRGSSEQYF.

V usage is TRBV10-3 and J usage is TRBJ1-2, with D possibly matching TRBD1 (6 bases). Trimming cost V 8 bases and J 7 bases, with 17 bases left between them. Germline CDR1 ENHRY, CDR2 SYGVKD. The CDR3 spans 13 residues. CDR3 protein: CAIAPTQGAGYTF. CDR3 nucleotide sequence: TGTGCCATCGCCCCCACACAGGGCGCTGGCTACACCTTC.

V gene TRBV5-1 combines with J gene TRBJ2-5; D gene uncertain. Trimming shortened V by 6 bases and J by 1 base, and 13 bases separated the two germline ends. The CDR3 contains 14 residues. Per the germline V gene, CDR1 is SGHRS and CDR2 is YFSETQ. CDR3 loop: CASNAIGSQETQYF. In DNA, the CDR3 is TGCGCCAGCAACGCGATTGGCAGCCAAGAGACCCAGTACTTC.

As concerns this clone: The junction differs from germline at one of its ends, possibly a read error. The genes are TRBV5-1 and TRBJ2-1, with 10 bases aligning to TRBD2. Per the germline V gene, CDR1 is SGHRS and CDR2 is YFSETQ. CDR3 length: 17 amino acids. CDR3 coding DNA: TGCGCCAGCAACTTGGAGGGAGCGGGAGGGCTGCGGAGTGAGCAGTTCTTC. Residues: CASNLEGAGGLRSEQFF.

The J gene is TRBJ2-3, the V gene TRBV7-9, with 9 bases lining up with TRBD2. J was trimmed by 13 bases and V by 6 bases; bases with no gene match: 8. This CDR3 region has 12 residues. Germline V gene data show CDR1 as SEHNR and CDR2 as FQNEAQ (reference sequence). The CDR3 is CASSFSGRKKYF. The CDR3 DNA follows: TGTGCCAGCAGTTTTAGCGGGAGAAAGAAGTATTTT. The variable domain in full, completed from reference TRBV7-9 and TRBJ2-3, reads DTGVSQNPRHKITKRGQNVTFRCDPISEHNRLYWYRQTLGQGPEFLTYFQNEAQLEKSRLLSDRFSAERPKGSFSTLEIQRTEQGDSAMYLCASSFSGRKKYFGPGTRLTVL.

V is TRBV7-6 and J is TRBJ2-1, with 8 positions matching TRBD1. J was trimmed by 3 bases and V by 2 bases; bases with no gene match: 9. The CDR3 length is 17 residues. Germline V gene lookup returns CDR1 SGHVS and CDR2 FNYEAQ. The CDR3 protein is CASSLYRGRGLYNEQFF. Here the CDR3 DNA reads TGTGCCAGCAGCTTATACCGTGGCAGGGGGCTCTACAATGAGCAGTTCTTC.

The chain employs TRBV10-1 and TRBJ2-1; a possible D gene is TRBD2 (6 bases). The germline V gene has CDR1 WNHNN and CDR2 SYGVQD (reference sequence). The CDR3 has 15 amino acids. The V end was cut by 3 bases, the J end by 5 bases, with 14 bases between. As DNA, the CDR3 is TGCGCCAGCAGTGACCCTAGCGCCCCTCACAATGAGCAGTTCTTC. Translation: CASSDPSAPHNEQFF.

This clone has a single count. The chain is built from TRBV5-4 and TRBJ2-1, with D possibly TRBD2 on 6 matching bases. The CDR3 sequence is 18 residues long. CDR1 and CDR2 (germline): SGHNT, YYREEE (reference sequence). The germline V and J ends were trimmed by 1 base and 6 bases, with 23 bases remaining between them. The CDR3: CASSLSVILAEDPNEQFF. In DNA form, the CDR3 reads TGTGCCAGCAGCTTGTCGGTAATATTAGCGGAAGACCCCAATGAGCAGTTCTTC.

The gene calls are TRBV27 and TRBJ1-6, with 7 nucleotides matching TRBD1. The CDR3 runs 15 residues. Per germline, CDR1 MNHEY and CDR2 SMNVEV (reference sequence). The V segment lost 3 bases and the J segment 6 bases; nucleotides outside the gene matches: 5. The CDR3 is CASSFSGQSNSPLHF. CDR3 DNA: TGTGCCAGCAGTTTCTCGGGACAGTCTAATTCACCCCTCCACTTT.